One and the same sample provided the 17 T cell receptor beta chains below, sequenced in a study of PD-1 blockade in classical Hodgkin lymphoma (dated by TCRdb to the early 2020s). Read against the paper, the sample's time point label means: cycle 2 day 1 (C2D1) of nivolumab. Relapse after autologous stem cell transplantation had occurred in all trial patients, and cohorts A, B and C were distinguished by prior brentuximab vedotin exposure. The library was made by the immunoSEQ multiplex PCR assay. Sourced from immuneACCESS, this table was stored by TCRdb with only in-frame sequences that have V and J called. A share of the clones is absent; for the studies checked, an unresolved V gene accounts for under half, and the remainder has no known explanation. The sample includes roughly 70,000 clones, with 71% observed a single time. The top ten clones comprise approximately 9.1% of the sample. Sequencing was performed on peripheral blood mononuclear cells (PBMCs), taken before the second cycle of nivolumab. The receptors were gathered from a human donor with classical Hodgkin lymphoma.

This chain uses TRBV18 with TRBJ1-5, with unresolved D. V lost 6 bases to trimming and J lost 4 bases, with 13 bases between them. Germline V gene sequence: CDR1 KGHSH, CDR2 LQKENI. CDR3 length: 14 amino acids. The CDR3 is CASSSGLTNQPQHF. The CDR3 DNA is TGTGCCAGCTCTTCCGGGCTCACAAATCAGCCCCAGCATTTT.

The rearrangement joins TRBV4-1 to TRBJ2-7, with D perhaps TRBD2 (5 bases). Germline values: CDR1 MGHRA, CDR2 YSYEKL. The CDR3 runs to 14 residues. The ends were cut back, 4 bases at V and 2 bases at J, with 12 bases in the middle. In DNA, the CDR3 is TGCGCCAGCAGCCCCCCCGGGATTACCTACGAGCAGTACTTC. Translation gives CASSPPGITYEQYF.

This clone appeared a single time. This CDR3 is CASSSGGGPDTQYF. The CDR3 region has the DNA TGTGCCAGCAGCTCCGGGGGGGGGCCAGATACGCAGTATTTT. The chain has TRBV7-2 and TRBJ2-3, with TRBD2 identical over 8 bases. The CDR3 contains 14 residues. V dropped 4 bases and J dropped 4; count of bases not matched to a gene: 4. The germline V gene encodes CDR1 SGHTA and CDR2 FQGNSA. Filled out from reference TRBV7-2 and TRBJ2-3, the complete variable domain reads GAGVSQSPSNKVTEKGKDVELRCDPISGHTALYWYRQSLGQGLEFLIYFQGNSAPDKSGLPSDRFSAERTGGSVSTLTIQRTQQEDSAVYLCASSSGGGPDTQYFGPGTRLTVL.

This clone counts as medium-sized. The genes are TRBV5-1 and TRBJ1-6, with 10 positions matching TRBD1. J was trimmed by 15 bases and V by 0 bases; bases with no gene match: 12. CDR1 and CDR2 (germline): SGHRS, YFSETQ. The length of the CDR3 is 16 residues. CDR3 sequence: CASSLAPGTGVGDLHF. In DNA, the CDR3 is TGCGCCAGCAGCTTGGCCCCCGGGACAGGGGTGGGGGACCTCCACTTT.

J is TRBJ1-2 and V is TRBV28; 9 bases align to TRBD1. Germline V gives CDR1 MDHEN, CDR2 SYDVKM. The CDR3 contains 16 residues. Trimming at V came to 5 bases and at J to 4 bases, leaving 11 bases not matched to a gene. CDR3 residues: CASSTVGTGISYGYTF. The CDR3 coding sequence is TGTGCCAGCAGTACCGTCGGGACAGGGATATCCTATGGCTACACCTTC.

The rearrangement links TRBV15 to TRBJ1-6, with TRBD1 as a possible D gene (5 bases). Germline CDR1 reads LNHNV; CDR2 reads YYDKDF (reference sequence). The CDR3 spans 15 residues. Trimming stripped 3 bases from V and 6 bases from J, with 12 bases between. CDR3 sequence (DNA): TGTGCCACCAGCAGTGGGGGGGTCGGTAATTCACCCCTCCACTTT. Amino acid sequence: CATSSGGVGNSPLHF.

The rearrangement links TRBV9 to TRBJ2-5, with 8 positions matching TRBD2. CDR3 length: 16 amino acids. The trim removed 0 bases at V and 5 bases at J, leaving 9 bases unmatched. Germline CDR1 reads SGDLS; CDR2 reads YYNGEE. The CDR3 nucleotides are TGTGCCAGCAGCGTAGGGACGGGACTAGTCTTGGAGACCCAGTACTTC. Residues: CASSVGTGLVLETQYF.

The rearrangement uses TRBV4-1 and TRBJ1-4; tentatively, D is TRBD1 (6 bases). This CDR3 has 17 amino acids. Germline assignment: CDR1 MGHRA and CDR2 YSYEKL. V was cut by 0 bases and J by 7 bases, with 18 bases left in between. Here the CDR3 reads CASSQDGHTGWSEKLFF. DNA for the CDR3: TGCGCCAGCAGCCAAGATGGACATACAGGGTGGAGTGAAAAACTGTTTTTT.

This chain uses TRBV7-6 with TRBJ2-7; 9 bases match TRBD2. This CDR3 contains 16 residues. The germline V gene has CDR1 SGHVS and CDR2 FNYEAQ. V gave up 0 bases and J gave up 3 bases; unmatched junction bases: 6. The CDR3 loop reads CASSLAHASGVYEQYF. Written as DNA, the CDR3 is TGTGCCAGCAGCTTAGCGCATGCTAGCGGGGTCTACGAGCAGTACTTC.

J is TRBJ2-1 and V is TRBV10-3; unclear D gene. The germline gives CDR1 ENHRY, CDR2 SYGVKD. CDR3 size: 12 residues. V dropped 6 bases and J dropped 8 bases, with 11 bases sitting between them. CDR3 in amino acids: CAISGRLYEQFF. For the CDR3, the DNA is TGTGCCATCAGCGGCCGGTTGTATGAGCAGTTCTTC.

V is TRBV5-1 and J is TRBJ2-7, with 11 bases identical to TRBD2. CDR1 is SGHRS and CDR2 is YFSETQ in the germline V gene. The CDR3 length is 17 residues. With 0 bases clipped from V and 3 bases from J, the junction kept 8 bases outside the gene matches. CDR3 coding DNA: TGCGCCAGCAGCTTGGGACTAGCGGGACTGATGAACTACGAGCAGTACTTC. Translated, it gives CASSLGLAGLMNYEQYF.

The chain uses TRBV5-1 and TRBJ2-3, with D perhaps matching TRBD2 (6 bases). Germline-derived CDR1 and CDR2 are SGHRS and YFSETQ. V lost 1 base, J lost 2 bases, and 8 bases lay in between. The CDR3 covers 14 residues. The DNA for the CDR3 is TGCGCCAGCAGCTTGTCGGGAGTCACAGATACGCAGTATTTT. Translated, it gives CASSLSGVTDTQYF.

The CDR3 loop reads CASSEESANTGELFF. CDR3 bases: TGTGCCAGCAGTGAAGAATCCGCGAACACCGGGGAGCTGTTTTTT. The rearrangement joins TRBV2 to TRBJ2-2; D remains ambiguous. The CDR3 spans 15 residues. The germline gives CDR1 SNHLY, CDR2 FYNNEI. Trimming took 1 base from V and 0 from J, leaving 6 bases between them. The variable domain in full, completed from reference TRBV2 and TRBJ2-2, reads EPEVTQTPSHQVTQMGQEVILRCVPISNHLYFYWYRQILGQKVEFLVSFYNNEISEKSEIFDDQFSVERPDGSNFTLKIRSTKLEDSAMYFCASSEESANTGELFFGEGSRLTVL.

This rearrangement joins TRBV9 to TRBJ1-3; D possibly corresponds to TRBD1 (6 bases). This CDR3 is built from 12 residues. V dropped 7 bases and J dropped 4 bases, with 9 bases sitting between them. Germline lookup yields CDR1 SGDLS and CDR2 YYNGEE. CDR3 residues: CASGGTGNTIYF. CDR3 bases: TGTGCCAGCGGGGGGACAGGAAACACCATATATTTT.

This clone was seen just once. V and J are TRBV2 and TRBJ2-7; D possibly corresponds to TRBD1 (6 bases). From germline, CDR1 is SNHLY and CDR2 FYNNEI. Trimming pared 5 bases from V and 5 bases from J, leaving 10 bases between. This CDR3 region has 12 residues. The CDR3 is CASSPTGNEQYF. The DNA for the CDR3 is TGTGCCAGCAGTCCTACAGGGAACGAGCAGTACTTC.

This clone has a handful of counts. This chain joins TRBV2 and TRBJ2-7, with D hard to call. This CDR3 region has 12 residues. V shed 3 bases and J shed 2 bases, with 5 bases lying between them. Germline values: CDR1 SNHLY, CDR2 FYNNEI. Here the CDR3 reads CASSDTTYEQYF. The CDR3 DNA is TGTGCCAGCAGTGACACGACCTACGAGCAGTACTTC. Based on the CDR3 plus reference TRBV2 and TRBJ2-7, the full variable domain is EPEVTQTPSHQVTQMGQEVILRCVPISNHLYFYWYRQILGQKVEFLVSFYNNEISEKSEIFDDQFSVERPDGSNFTLKIRSTKLEDSAMYFCASSDTTYEQYFGPGTRLTVT.

CDR3 in amino acids: CAISERRGLIYEQYF. The CDR3 coding sequence is TGTGCCATCAGTGAGAGGAGGGGGCTGATCTACGAGCAGTACTTC. This chain connects TRBV10-3 to TRBJ2-7; D is possibly TRBD1 (7 bases). CDR1 and CDR2 from the germline V gene are ENHRY and SYGVKD. The V and J ends lost 2 bases and 3 bases respectively, with 14 bases between them. CDR3 length: 15 amino acids.